This T cell receptor beta chain comes out of a study of blood T cell repertoires in COVID-19. Some clones are missing from TCRdb's copy, which holds only in-frame ones; the method was immunoSEQ multiplex PCR. Counted here are 300,000 to 350,000 clones, roughly nine tenths occurring once; the ten biggest clones make up roughly 2.1%. Germline V gives CDR1 SGDLS, CDR2 YYNGEE. J lost 8 bases, V lost 0 bases, and 1 base had no gene match. The CDR3 is 14 amino acids. Sequencing was carried out using peripheral blood. The sequence was obtained from a man aged 18-30 years with active or convalescent COVID-19. V gene TRBV9 combines with J gene TRBJ1-6; 8 nucleotides line up with TRBD1. CDR3 bases: TGTGCCAGCAGCGTAGCAGGGGGCTATTCACCCCTCCACTTT. Protein sequence: CASSVAGGYSPLHF.